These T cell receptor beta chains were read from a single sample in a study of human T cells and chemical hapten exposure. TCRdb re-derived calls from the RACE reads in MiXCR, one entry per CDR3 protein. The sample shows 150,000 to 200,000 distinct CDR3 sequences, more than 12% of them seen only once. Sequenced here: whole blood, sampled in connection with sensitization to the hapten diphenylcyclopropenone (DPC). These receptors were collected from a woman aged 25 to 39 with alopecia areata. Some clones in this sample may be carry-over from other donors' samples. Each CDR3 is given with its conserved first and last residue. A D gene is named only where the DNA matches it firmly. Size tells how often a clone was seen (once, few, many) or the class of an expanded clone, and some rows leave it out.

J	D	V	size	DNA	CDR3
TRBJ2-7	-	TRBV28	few	TGTGCCAGCAGTTTATGGGACAACTCCTACGAGCAGTACTTC	CASSLWDNSYEQYF
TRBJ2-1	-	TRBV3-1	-	TGTGCCAGCAGCCAAGGGTTTCTCCCTGGGAATGAGCAGTTCTTC	CASSQGFLPGNEQFF
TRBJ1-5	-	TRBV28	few	TGTGCCAGCAGACAGACTCCCATTCAGCCCCAGCATTTT	CASRQTPIQPQHF
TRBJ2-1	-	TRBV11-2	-	TGTGCCAGCAGCTTACTATCCGGGGGACTCGCCTTGTTCTTC	CASSLLSGGLALFF
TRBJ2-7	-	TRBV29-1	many	TGCAGCGTTGAGGAACGGTCGAGCTCCTACGAGCAGTACTTC	CSVEERSSSYEQYF
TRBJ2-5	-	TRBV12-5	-	TGTGCTAGTGGTTTAGGCCCTCCAAGAGGGACCCAGTACTTC	CASGLGPPRGTQYF
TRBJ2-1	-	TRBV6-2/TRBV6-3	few	TGTGCCAGCAGTGACATGAACTCCTACAATGAGCAGTTCTTC	CASSDMNSYNEQFF
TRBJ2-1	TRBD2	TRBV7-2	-	TGTGCCAGCAGCCTTCCGACTAGCGGGAGGGCCGGTGAGCAGTTCTTC	CASSLPTSGRAGEQFF
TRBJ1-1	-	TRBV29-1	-	TGCAGCGTTGAAGTGGGGACGATGAACACTGAAGCTTTCTTT	CSVEVGTMNTEAFF
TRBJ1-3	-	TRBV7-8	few	TGTGCCAGCAGCTTAGCAGCCCCAGCGCCCGGAAACACCATATATTTT	CASSLAAPAPGNTIYF
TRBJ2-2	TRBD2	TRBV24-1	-	TGTGCCACCCGAGCGGGAGGGATCACCGGGGAGCTGTTTTTT	CATRAGGITGELFF
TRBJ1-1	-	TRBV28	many	TGTGCCAGCAGTTTGATGCCGAACACTGAAGCTTTCTTT	CASSLMPNTEAFF
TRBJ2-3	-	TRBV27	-	TGTGCCAGCAGTTTCTCTTCATCGGCCAACACAGATACGCAGTATTTT	CASSFSSSANTDTQYF
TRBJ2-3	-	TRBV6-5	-	TGTGCCAGCAGTTACCAGGCCACGGTTGAGACAGATACGCAGTATTTT	CASSYQATVETDTQYF
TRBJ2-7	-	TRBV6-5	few	TGTGCCAGCAGTTACTTCGAGGGAAGCCTTGAGGACTTC	CASSYFEGSLEDF
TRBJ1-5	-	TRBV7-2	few	TGTGCCAGCAGCTCAGGGACAACGGGTAGCAATCAGCCCCAGCATTTT	CASSSGTTGSNQPQHF
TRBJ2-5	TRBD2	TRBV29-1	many	TGCAGCGCGGGGGGTGAAGAGACCCAGTACTTC	CSAGGEETQYF
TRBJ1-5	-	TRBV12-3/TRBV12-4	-	TGTGCCAGCAACCCGGCGGGGCGGAATCAGCCCCAGCATTTT	CASNPAGRNQPQHF
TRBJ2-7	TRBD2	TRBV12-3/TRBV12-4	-	TGTGCCAGCAGTCCTAGCGGGACGCGCTCCTACGAGCAGTACTTC	CASSPSGTRSYEQYF
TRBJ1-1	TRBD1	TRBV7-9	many	TGTGCCAGCAGCTTAGGGACAGGTATTGAAGCTTTCTTT	CASSLGTGIEAFF
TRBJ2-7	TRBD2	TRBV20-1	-	TGCAGTGCTAGAGGACTAGCGGGATTATACGAGCAGTACTTC	CSARGLAGLYEQYF
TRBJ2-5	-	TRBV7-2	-	TGTGCCAGCAGCTTTCCGACAGGCCAAGAGACCCAGTACTTC	CASSFPTGQETQYF
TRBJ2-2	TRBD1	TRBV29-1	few	TGCAGCGGAACTACAGGGGCGAACACCGGGGAGCTGTTTTTT	CSGTTGANTGELFF
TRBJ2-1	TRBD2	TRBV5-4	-	TGTGCCAGCAGGTCTAGCGGGGGGAGGTTCTACAATGAGCAGTTCTTC	CASRSSGGRFYNEQFF
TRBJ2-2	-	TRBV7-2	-	TGTGCCAGCAGCTTAGCTCCCCCCGGGGAGCTGTTTTTT	CASSLAPPGELFF
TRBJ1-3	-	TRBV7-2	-	TGTGCCAGCAGCTCCGGATTATCCTCTGGAAACACCATATATTTT	CASSSGLSSGNTIYF